This T cell receptor beta chain stems from a study of OX40 agonist ivuxolimab in advanced cancers. Study background: Treatment of patients was with ivuxolimab, an agonistic anti-OX40 (CD134) antibody. While on treatment, patients had intravenous ivuxolimab at 0.01 to 10 mg/kg every 2 weeks. Whole-study findings and limits: CD8+ T cells (on average) carried more expanded clones than CD4+ T cells. Clonal expansion in partial responders at 0.1-3.0 mg/kg ranked among the lowest.

Profiled with immunoSEQ multiplex PCR; TCRdb holds only in-frame clones, not every one. The sample includes around 57,000 clones, roughly 88% of them seen just once. Trimming shortened V by 0 bases and J by 10 bases, and 17 bases separated the two germline ends. Per germline, CDR1 SGHTS and CDR2 YDEGEE. The CDR3 length is 15 residues. As for this clone: Its cognate antigen is unknown.

This sequence was found in an adult with an advanced solid tumor such as melanoma, head and neck, liver or kidney cancer. The material was CD4+ or CD8+ T cells sorted from blood, obtained in a trial of the OX40 agonist ivuxolimab. The chain recombines TRBV5-8 with TRBJ2-4, with D tentatively TRBD1 or TRBD2 (5 bases each). CDR3 protein: CASSLGAGRGLIQYF. CDR3 bases: TGTGCCAGCAGCTTGGGAGCAGGGAGAGGCTTGATTCAGTACTTC.